This T cell receptor (beta chain) was sequenced in a study of T cell responses to AZD1222 COVID-19 vaccine. General observations from the study: Among AZD1222 vaccinees, only 5 or 6 were seropositive at baseline. A mostly white British donor set with more females was recruited, and clonal diversity was possibly underestimated. No day 14 peak samples; only post-peak repertoires were characterized. Spike regions recognized by vaccine-associated CD4 TCRs spanned the protein, led by 160-218 and 743-854.

Using immunoSEQ multiplex PCR, the repertoire was profiled, and TCRdb retains in-frame clones only, with some absent. The sample records 110,000 to 150,000 clones, approximately 90% being singletons. Germline values: CDR1 SGHAT, CDR2 FQNNGV. J lost 2 bases, V lost 1 base, and 8 bases had no gene match. The CDR3 sequence is 18 residues long. Of note for this clone: Its antigen is undetermined.

J is TRBJ2-7 and V is TRBV11-2; 13 bases are a match to TRBD2. The TCR comes from an adult who received the AZD1222 COVID-19 vaccine. Sequences were derived from peripheral blood, sampled 28 days after the second AZD1222 dose. CDR3 protein: CASSLGLAGGFPPYEQYF. Here the CDR3 DNA reads TGTGCCAGCAGCTTAGGACTAGCGGGAGGCTTCCCGCCCTACGAGCAGTACTTC.